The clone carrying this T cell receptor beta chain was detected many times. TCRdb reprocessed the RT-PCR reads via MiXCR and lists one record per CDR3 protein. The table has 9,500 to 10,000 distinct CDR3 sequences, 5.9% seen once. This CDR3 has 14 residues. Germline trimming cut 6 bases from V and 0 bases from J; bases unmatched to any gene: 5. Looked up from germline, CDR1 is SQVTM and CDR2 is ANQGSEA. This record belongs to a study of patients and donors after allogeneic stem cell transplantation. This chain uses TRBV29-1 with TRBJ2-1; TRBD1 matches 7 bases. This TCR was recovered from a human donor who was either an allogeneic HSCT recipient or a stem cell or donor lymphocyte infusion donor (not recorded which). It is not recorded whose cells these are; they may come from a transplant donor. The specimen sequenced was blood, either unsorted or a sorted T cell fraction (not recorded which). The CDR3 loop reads CSVRDRASYNEQFF. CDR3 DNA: TGCAGCGTCCGCGACAGGGCCTCCTACAATGAGCAGTTCTTC.